The 28 T cell receptor beta chains below come from one sample, sequenced in a study of T cell responses to AZD1222 COVID-19 vaccine. The data were produced by immunoSEQ multiplex PCR, yet TCRdb's version contains in-frame clones alone and is incomplete. The data contain 150,000 to 200,000 clones, 94% of them seen just once; the ten biggest clones take up roughly 1.7%. Sequenced material: peripheral blood, taken 28 days after the second AZD1222 dose. The receptors shown here come from an adult who received the AZD1222 COVID-19 vaccine.

The gene calls are TRBV2 and TRBJ1-3, with TRBD1 identical over 7 bases. In germline, CDR1 is SNHLY, CDR2 FYNNEI. V was clipped by 6 bases and J by 1 base; unmatched bases: 3. The length of the CDR3 is 14 residues. CDR3 sequence (DNA): TGTGCCAGCAGCACGGGACAGTCTGGAAACACCATATATTTT. Translated: CASSTGQSGNTIYF.

The chain links TRBV6-5 to TRBJ1-5; D remains unclear. Trimming removed 0 bases at V and 3 bases at J, with 9 bases between. The CDR3 loop spans 15 amino acids. CDR1 is MNHEY and CDR2 is SVGAGI in the germline V gene. In nucleotides, the CDR3 is TGTGCCAGCAGTTACTCGAGAACAGTCAATCAGCCCCAGCATTTT. It specifies CASSYSRTVNQPQHF.

V gene TRBV6-6 combines with J gene TRBJ1-5; tentative D call: TRBD1 (6 bases). The germline V gene has CDR1 MNHNY and CDR2 SVGAGI (reference sequence). Deletions cut 4 bases from V and 1 base from J, with 11 bases between. The length of the CDR3 is 15 residues. The CDR3 DNA sequence: TGTGCCAGCAGTTTACAGGGCGTAAGCAATCAGCCCCAGCATTTT. Its translation is CASSLQGVSNQPQHF.

This rearrangement joins TRBV7-9 to TRBJ2-7, with TRBD1 as a possible D gene (6 bases). The CDR3 covers 15 residues. The V gene lost 2 bases and the J gene lost 4 bases, with 15 bases spanning the gap. Germline-derived CDR1 and CDR2 are SEHNR and FQNEAQ (reference sequence). This CDR3 is CASSLSLGTLYEQYF. Here the CDR3 DNA reads TGTGCCAGCAGCTTATCTCTCGGGACACTTTACGAGCAGTACTTC.

The genes are TRBV5-1 and TRBJ1-5; possibly TRBD1 for D (5 bases). V dropped 0 bases and J dropped 6 bases, with 13 bases sitting between them. CDR1 and CDR2 from the germline V gene are SGHRS and YFSETQ. This CDR3 comprises 15 residues. CDR3 nucleotide sequence: TGCGCCAGCAGCTTGGATCCCGGCGGGGCTCAGCCCCAGCATTTT. Amino acid sequence: CASSLDPGGAQPQHF.

The chain links TRBV9 to TRBJ2-5; D may match TRBD1 or TRBD2 (5 bases each). From germline, CDR1 is SGDLS and CDR2 YYNGEE. The V end lost 3 bases, the J end lost 1 base, and 16 bases lay between the germline ends. The CDR3 has 16 amino acids. The CDR3: CASSALVRGGQETQYF. CDR3 coding DNA: TGTGCCAGCAGCGCGCTGGTGAGGGGCGGCCAAGAGACCCAGTACTTC.

The genes are TRBV24-1 and TRBJ2-6, with D maybe TRBD2 (6 bases). The ends were cut back, 6 bases at V and 6 bases at J, with 14 bases in the middle. This CDR3 spans 15 amino acids. Germline V gene sequence: CDR1 KGHDR, CDR2 SFDVKD. The CDR3 DNA is TGTGCCACCAGTAACCCGGGGACTCAGGCCAACGTCCTGACTTTC. Its translation is CATSNPGTQANVLTF.

The DNA for the CDR3 is TGTGCCAGCAGCGTAGAGGGGACTAAGGGGGATACGCAGTATTTT. It translates to CASSVEGTKGDTQYF. The chain has TRBV9 and TRBJ2-3; 7 nucleotides match TRBD2. J gave up 6 bases and V 0 bases, and 7 bases lay outside the gene matches. Germline lookup yields CDR1 SGDLS and CDR2 YYNGEE. The length of the CDR3 is 15 residues.

J is TRBJ2-3 and V is TRBV27; D is unclear. Germline loops: CDR1 MNHEY, CDR2 SMNVEV (reference sequence). V lost 5 bases to trimming and J lost 6 bases, with 12 bases between them. The CDR3 sequence is 13 residues long. CDR3 in DNA: TGTGCCAGCAGTCCCTCCGCGACCGATACGCAGTATTTT. It translates to CASSPSATDTQYF.

The J gene is TRBJ2-1, the V gene TRBV4-1; 11 bases are shared with TRBD2. The length of the CDR3 is 17 residues. Trimming removed 7 bases from V and 0 bases from J; junction bases left unmatched: 8. Germline CDR1 MGHRA, CDR2 YSYEKL. The CDR3 spells CASKLAGAASSYNEQFF. CDR3 sequence (DNA): TGCGCCAGCAAACTAGCGGGGGCCGCGAGCTCCTACAATGAGCAGTTCTTC.

The chain carries TRBV6-1 and TRBJ2-5; possibly TRBD1 for D (6 bases). Between the trimmed V and J ends, which lost 3 bases and 5 bases, there was a span of 19 bases. The CDR3 runs to 16 residues. Germline CDR1 MNHNS, CDR2 SASEGT. The CDR3 loop reads CASSDEQGKGPETQYF. The CDR3, as DNA: TGTGCCAGCAGTGATGAACAGGGAAAGGGGCCCGAGACCCAGTACTTC.

This sequence joins TRBV6-6 and TRBJ1-4, with D perhaps TRBD1 (5 bases). The CDR3 length is 15 residues. Trimming cost V 6 bases and J 0 bases, with 11 bases left between them. CDR1 MNHNY and CDR2 SVGAGI come from the germline V gene (reference sequence). CDR3 region: CASRRTPATNEKLFF. Written as DNA, the CDR3 is TGTGCCAGCAGACGGACACCTGCAACTAATGAAAAACTGTTTTTT.

The genes are TRBV19 and TRBJ1-3, with D possibly TRBD1 on 5 matching bases. Between the trimmed V and J ends, which lost 3 bases and 0 bases, there was a span of 12 bases. The CDR3 consists of 16 residues. Germline CDR1 is LNHDA and CDR2 is SQIVND (reference sequence). The CDR3 coding sequence is TGTGCCAGTAGTATCGTTTTGGGGGGCTCTGGAAACACCATATATTTT. It encodes CASSIVLGGSGNTIYF.

The chain recombines TRBV5-4 with TRBJ2-3, with 11 nucleotides matching TRBD2. Germline V CDR1 and CDR2: SGHNT, YYREEE (reference sequence). V lost 4 bases to trimming and J lost 10 bases; unmatched junction nucleotides: 14. CDR3 size: 16 residues. The CDR3 loop reads CASSLRLAGTPAAQYF. CDR3 DNA: TGTGCCAGCAGCCTACGACTAGCGGGGACCCCCGCTGCGCAGTATTTT.

The rearrangement uses TRBV4-1 and TRBJ1-6; D is perhaps TRBD1 (6 bases). The CDR3 loop spans 19 amino acids. Germline lookup yields CDR1 MGHRA and CDR2 YSYEKL. Trimming took off 0 bases at V and 4 bases at J, with 19 bases between the two ends. The DNA of the CDR3 is TGCGCCAGCAGCCAAGATAGACAGGCTACGTGGGGATATAATTCACCCCTCCACTTT. Encoded protein: CASSQDRQATWGYNSPLHF.

The V call is TRBV7-3, the J call TRBJ1-3; D remains ambiguous. This CDR3 is built from 12 residues. The V end lost 5 bases, the J end lost 10 bases, and 12 bases lay between the germline ends. Germline-derived CDR1 and CDR2 are SGHTA and FQGTGA. As DNA, the CDR3 is TGTGCCAGCAGCCCTGGAATGGGGACCATATATTTT. This encodes CASSPGMGTIYF.

The V call is TRBV7-2, the J call TRBJ2-2, with 9 positions matching TRBD1. The germline V gene encodes CDR1 SGHTA and CDR2 FQGNSA. This CDR3 has 19 residues. Unmatched junction bases numbered 18, after V lost 7 bases and J lost 3 bases. This chain's CDR3 is CASKAIRYSTGGYTGELFF. The DNA of the CDR3 is TGTGCCAGCAAAGCTATACGATACAGTACAGGGGGCTACACCGGGGAGCTGTTTTTT. Drawing the rest from reference TRBV7-2 and TRBJ2-2, the complete variable domain is GAGVSQSPSNKVTEKGKDVELRCDPISGHTALYWYRQSLGQGLEFLIYFQGNSAPDKSGLPSDRFSAERTGGSVSTLTIQRTQQEDSAVYLCASKAIRYSTGGYTGELFFGEGSRLTVL.

This clone was seen once. The chain recombines TRBV6-6 with TRBJ2-5, with a tentative D call TRBD2 (6 bases). Germline V gene data show CDR1 as MNHNY and CDR2 as SVGAGI (reference sequence). Trimming took 7 bases from V and 4 from J, leaving 16 bases between them. The length of the CDR3 is 14 residues. The CDR3 nucleotides read TGTGCCAGCACCCTCGCGGGGCGGACAGAGACCCAGTACTTC. Protein product: CASTLAGRTETQYF.

The V call is TRBV5-1, the J call TRBJ2-7; D might be TRBD2 (6 bases). The CDR3 is 15 residues long. The V gene lost 3 bases and the J gene lost 2 bases, with 15 bases spanning the gap. Germline V gives CDR1 SGHRS, CDR2 YFSETQ. CDR3 in amino acids: CASSWGGWGTYEQYF. In DNA form, the CDR3 reads TGCGCCAGCAGCTGGGGAGGTTGGGGTACCTACGAGCAGTACTTC. The whole variable domain, filled in from reference TRBV5-1 and TRBJ2-7, reads KAGVTQTPRYLIKTRGQQVTLSCSPISGHRSVSWYQQTPGQGLQFLFEYFSETQRNKGNFPGRFSGRQFSNSRSEMNVSTLELGDSALYLCASSWGGWGTYEQYFGPGTRLTVT.

The rearrangement joins TRBV9 to TRBJ1-1, with D possibly TRBD1 on 6 matching bases. Trimming removed 0 bases at V and 4 bases at J, with 19 bases between. CDR1 is SGDLS, CDR2 YYNGEE, per germline. There are 17 residues in the CDR3. DNA of the CDR3: TGTGCCAGCAGCGTAGAGGCCCTAGCAGGGGATACCACTGAAGCTTTCTTT. Its translation: CASSVEALAGDTTEAFF.

J is TRBJ1-4 and V is TRBV4-3; possible D gene TRBD1, 5 bases. V dropped 4 bases and J dropped 8 bases, with 20 bases sitting between them. This CDR3 region has 16 residues. Germline V gives CDR1 LGHNA, CDR2 YSLEER. The CDR3 is CASSRDSTDFGEKLFF. The CDR3 bases are TGCGCCAGCAGCCGGGATTCGACAGATTTCGGCGAAAAACTGTTTTTT.

The rearrangement links TRBV5-4 to TRBJ1-4; the match to TRBD1 covers 9 bases. This CDR3 spans 15 amino acids. Trimming at V came to 4 bases and at J to 7 bases, leaving 8 bases not matched to a gene. Germline V CDR1 and CDR2: SGHNT, YYREEE (reference sequence). The CDR3 protein is CASSTDRGEGEKLFF. The CDR3 DNA reads TGTGCCAGCAGCACGGACAGGGGAGAAGGTGAAAAACTGTTTTTT.

This clone was counted a few times. V is TRBV4-3 and J is TRBJ1-2; D might be TRBD1 (6 bases). The germline V gene has CDR1 LGHNA and CDR2 YSLEER. The CDR3 runs to 16 residues. With 1 base removed from V and 5 bases from J, the gap between germline ends came to 17 bases. For the CDR3, the DNA is TGCGCCAGCAGCCAAGTATCGAACAGGGCTTCTTATGGCTACACCTTC. The encoded protein is CASSQVSNRASYGYTF.

The rearrangement links TRBV7-9 to TRBJ2-1; weak D call: TRBD2 (7 bases). Trimming took off 5 bases at V and 1 base at J, with 15 bases between the two ends. Germline-derived CDR1 and CDR2 are SEHNR and FQNEAQ (reference sequence). The CDR3 loop spans 16 amino acids. The CDR3 loop reads CASSGAGARSYNEQFF. The DNA for the CDR3 is TGTGCCAGCAGCGGTGCGGGGGCCCGATCCTACAATGAGCAGTTCTTC.

The chain combines TRBV27 with TRBJ2-1, with D hard to call. Germline V gene data show CDR1 as MNHEY and CDR2 as SMNVEV (reference sequence). V lost 2 bases, J lost 0 bases, and 8 bases lay in between. The length of the CDR3 is 15 residues. The CDR3 DNA follows: TGTGCCAGCAGTTTAGCGCTAAGCTCCTACAATGAGCAGTTCTTC. Amino acid sequence: CASSLALSSYNEQFF.

The CDR3 sequence is CASSLDGYNSPLHF. The CDR3 DNA sequence: TGCGCCAGCAGCTTGGATGGGTATAATTCACCCCTCCACTTT. This chain joins TRBV5-1 and TRBJ1-6; the D is unclear. Germline-derived CDR1 and CDR2 are SGHRS and YFSETQ. The V and J ends lost 0 bases and 4 bases respectively, with 5 bases between them. The CDR3 extends over 14 amino acids.

V gene TRBV6-1 combines with J gene TRBJ1-3; no definite D call. The CDR3 is 15 amino acids. Germline lookup yields CDR1 MNHNS and CDR2 SASEGT. V shed 1 base and J shed 0 bases, with 7 bases lying between them. For the CDR3, the DNA is TGTGCCAGCAGTGAAGGACTCAACTCTGGAAACACCATATATTTT. Translated, it gives CASSEGLNSGNTIYF.

V and J are TRBV2 and TRBJ2-7; 10 positions match TRBD1. This CDR3 comprises 15 residues. With V trimmed by 4 bases and J by 2 bases, 5 bases remained unmatched. Germline values: CDR1 SNHLY, CDR2 FYNNEI. As DNA, the CDR3 is TGTGCCAGCAGTGTGGAGACAGGGGGCCCCTACGAGCAGTACTTC. Its translation is CASSVETGGPYEQYF.